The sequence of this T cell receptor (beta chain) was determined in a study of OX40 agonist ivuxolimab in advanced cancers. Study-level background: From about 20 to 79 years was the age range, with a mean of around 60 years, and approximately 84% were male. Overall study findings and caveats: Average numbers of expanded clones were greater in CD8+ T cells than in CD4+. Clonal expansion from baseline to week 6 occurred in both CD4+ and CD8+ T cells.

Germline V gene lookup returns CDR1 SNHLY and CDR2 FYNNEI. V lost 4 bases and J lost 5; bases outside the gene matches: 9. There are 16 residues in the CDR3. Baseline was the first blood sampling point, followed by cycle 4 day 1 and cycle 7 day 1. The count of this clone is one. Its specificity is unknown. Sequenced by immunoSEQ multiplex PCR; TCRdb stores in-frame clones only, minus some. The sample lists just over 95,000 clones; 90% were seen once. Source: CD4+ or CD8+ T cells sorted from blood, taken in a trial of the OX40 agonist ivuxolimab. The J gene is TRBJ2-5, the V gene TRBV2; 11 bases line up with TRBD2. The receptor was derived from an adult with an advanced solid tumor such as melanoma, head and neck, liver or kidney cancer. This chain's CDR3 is CASSAGTSGVGETQYF. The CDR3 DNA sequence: TGTGCCAGCAGTGCCGGGACTAGCGGTGTAGGGGAGACCCAGTACTTC.